What follows describes a single T cell receptor (beta chain). This sample was taken from a study of blood T cell repertoires in COVID-19. The wider study: T cells, B-cell-depleted T cells, or PBMCs provided the cDNA or gDNA that served as material.

Source study methods: Amplified reference gene primers provided the basis for estimating nucleated cell counts. Measured with immunoSEQ multiplex PCR; TCRdb has only the in-frame clones, and not every one. V, J and clone size reflect that table, while D and trimming were determined from the DNA. The sample lists 650,000 to 800,000 clones, 80% to 90% seen once, with 0.2% to 0.3% in the top ten. The CDR3 loop spans 16 amino acids. V lost 5 bases and J lost 0; bases outside the gene matches: 10. Per the germline V gene, CDR1 is SGHNT and CDR2 is YYREEE (reference sequence). This clonotype originated in a woman aged 18-30 years with acute or convalescent COVID-19. The sample taken for sequencing was peripheral blood. This chain uses TRBV5-4 with TRBJ1-2; TRBD1 aligns across 7 bases. CDR3 sequence reads: CASSTTGVRANYGYTF. The CDR3 DNA reads as TGTGCCAGCAGTACAACAGGGGTTAGAGCTAACTATGGCTACACCTTC.